These 9 T cell receptor beta chains were sequenced from one sample in a study of T cell repertoires in cytomegalovirus infection. MiXCR, applied by TCRdb to the reads, yields one record per CDR3 protein. This table holds about 450,000 distinct CDR3 sequences, roughly 31% found once. Material: PBMCs. These receptor sequences come from a human donor in good health (CMV status not recorded). Some clones in this sample may be carry-over from other donors' samples.

The chain is built from TRBV19 and TRBJ2-7; 7 bases map to TRBD1. After removal of 5 bases from V and 6 bases from J, the junction contained 4 bases not matched to a gene. The CDR3 sequence is 12 residues long. Germline V CDR1 and CDR2: LNHDA, SQIVND (reference sequence). The CDR3 loop reads CASSVTGAEQYF. CDR3 DNA: TGTGCCAGTAGTGTCACAGGGGCCGAGCAGTACTTC.

This clonotype appeared once. It may be a read error: a sequence one base away is much more abundant. The genes are TRBV20-1 and TRBJ1-5; TRBD1 is a possible D gene (5 bases). CDR3 length: 13 amino acids. CDR1 and CDR2 from the germline V gene are DFQATT and SNEGSKA (reference sequence). Deletions cut 3 bases from V and 0 bases from J, with 6 bases between. The CDR3 loop reads CSARDTSNQPQHF. CDR3 nucleotides: TGCAGTGCTAGGGACACTAGCAATCAGCCCCAGCATTTT.

This clonotype occurred a few times. This chain joins TRBV7-3 and TRBJ2-3; D call uncertain. Per germline, CDR1 SGHTA and CDR2 FQGTGA. V lost 1 base, J lost 2 bases, and 13 bases lay in between. The length of the CDR3 is 16 residues. As DNA, the CDR3 is TGTGCCAGCAGCTTAAATAGGCCTCAATACACAGATACGCAGTATTTT. Translated: CASSLNRPQYTDTQYF.

This chain links TRBV4-1 with TRBJ1-4; 9 bases line up with TRBD1. Per the germline V gene, CDR1 is MGHRA and CDR2 is YSYEKL. This CDR3 is 15 amino acids long. V shed 7 bases, J shed 5 bases, and the junction held 8 bases outside the gene matches. The CDR3 region is CASILLDRGNEKLFF. The CDR3 DNA is TGCGCCAGCATCCTCTTAGACAGGGGGAATGAAAAACTGTTTTTT.

This chain connects TRBV12-3 or TRBV12-4 to TRBJ1-4, with unresolved D. Trimming pared 5 bases from V and 7 bases from J, leaving 17 bases between. This CDR3 comprises 15 residues. The CDR3 DNA follows: TGTGCCAGCAGTCCCCGCCGGGGTTCTGGTGAAAAACTGTTTTTT. Encoded protein: CASSPRRGSGEKLFF.

The gene calls are TRBV2 and TRBJ2-7; 15 nucleotides match TRBD2. Germline V gene sequence: CDR1 SNHLY, CDR2 FYNNEI. The V segment lost 5 bases and the J segment 2 bases; nucleotides outside the gene matches: 4. The CDR3 is 16 amino acids. The CDR3 loop is CASSTGLAGGTYEQYF. The DNA of the CDR3 is TGTGCCAGCAGTACGGGACTAGCGGGGGGTACCTACGAGCAGTACTTC.

The chain uses TRBV7-8 and TRBJ1-2; the D is unclear. Germline V gene lookup returns CDR1 SGHVS and CDR2 FQNEAQ. Trimming took off 1 base at V and 4 bases at J, with 10 bases between the two ends. The CDR3 has 14 amino acids. CDR3 in DNA: TGTGCCAGCAGCTTAGGGCGGAGCAGCTATGGCTACACCTTC. This codes for CASSLGRSSYGYTF.

This clonotype has just a few counts. J is TRBJ1-1 and V is TRBV20-1; D uncertain. V lost 0 bases and J 4 bases, leaving 24 bases between the germline ends. The CDR3 covers 18 residues. Germline V gene lookup returns CDR1 DFQATT and CDR2 SNEGSKA (reference sequence). In DNA form, the CDR3 reads TGCAGTGCTAGAGATCGTCGGGCATTACAACCCGAGGTCACTGAAGCTTTCTTT. Protein: CSARDRRALQPEVTEAFF.

This rearrangement joins TRBV5-6 to TRBJ2-2; D remains ambiguous. CDR3 length equals 13 residues. The V end was cut by 4 bases, the J end by 3 bases, with 7 bases between. CDR1 is SGHDT, CDR2 YYEEEE, per germline. The CDR3 nucleotides are TGTGCCAGCAGCACCACTTACACCGGGGAGCTGTTTTTT. Translation gives CASSTTYTGELFF.